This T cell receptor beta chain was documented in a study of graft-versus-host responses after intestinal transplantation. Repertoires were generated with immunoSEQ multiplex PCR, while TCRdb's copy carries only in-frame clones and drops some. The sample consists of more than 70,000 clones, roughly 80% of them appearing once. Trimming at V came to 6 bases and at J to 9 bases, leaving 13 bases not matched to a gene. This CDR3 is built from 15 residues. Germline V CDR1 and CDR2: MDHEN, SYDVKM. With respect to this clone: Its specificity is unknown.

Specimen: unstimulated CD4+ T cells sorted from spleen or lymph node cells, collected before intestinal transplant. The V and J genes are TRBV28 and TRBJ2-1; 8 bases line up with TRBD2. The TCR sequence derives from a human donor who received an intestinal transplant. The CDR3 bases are TGTGCCAGCAGCCCCCCATGGCGGGAGGCGGGTGAGCAGTTCTTC. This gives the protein CASSPPWREAGEQFF.